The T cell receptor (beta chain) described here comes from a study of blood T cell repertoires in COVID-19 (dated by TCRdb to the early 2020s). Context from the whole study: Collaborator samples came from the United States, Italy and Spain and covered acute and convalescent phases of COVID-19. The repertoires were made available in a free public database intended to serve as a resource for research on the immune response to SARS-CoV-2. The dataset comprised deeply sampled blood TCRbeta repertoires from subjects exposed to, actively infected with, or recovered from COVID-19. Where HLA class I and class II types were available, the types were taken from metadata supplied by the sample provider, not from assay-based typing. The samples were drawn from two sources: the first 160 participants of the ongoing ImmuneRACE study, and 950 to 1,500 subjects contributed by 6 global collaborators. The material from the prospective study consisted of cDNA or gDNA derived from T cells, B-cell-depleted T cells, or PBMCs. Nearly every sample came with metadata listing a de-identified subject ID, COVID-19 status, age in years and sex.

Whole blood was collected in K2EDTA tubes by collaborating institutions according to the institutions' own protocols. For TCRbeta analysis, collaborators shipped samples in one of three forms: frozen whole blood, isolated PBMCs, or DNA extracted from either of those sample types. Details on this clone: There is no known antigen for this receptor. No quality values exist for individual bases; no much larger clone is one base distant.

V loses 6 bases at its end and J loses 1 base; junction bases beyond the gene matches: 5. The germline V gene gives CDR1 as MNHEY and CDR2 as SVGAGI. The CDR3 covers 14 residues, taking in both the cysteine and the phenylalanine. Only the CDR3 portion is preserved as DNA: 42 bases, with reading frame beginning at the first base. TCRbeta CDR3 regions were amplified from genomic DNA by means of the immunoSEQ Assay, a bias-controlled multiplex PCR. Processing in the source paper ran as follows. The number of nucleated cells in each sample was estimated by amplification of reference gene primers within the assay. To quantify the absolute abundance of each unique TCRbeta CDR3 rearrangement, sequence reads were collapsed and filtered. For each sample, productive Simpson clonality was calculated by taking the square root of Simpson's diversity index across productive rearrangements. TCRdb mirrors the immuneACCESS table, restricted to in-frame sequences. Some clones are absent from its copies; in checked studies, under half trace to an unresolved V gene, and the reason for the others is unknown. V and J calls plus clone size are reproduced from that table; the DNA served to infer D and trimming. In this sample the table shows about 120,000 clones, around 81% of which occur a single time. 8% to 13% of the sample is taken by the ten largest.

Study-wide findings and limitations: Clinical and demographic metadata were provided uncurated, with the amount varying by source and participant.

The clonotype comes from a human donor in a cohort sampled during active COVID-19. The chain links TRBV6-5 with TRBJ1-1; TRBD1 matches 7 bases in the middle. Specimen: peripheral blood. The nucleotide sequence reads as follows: TGTGCCAGCAGATCGGGACAGCAGAACACTGAAGCTTTCTTT. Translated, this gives CASRSGQQNTEAFF.